The following is a T cell receptor (beta chain) sequence with its context. These data originate in a study of blood T cell repertoires in COVID-19. Here immunoSEQ multiplex PCR was the method, and the copy in TCRdb shows in-frame clones only, minus some. The sample contains about 210,000 clones, 65% to 85% of which appear only once. The germline V gene encodes CDR1 SNHLY and CDR2 FYNNEI. This CDR3 comprises 11 residues. Trimming shortened V by 5 bases and J by 8 bases, and 9 bases separated the two germline ends. Specimen: PBMCs or T cells enriched from blood (not recorded which). The rearrangement uses TRBV2 and TRBJ1-1; D gene ambiguous. This TCR was sampled from a woman aged 25 to 45 who had been exposed to COVID-19. The CDR3 region has the DNA TGTGCCAGCAGTCCATCCGGGGAAGCTTTCTTT. Amino acids: CASSPSGEAFF. Filled out from reference TRBV2 and TRBJ1-1, the complete variable domain reads EPEVTQTPSHQVTQMGQEVILRCVPISNHLYFYWYRQILGQKVEFLVSFYNNEISEKSEIFDDQFSVERPDGSNFTLKIRSTKLEDSAMYFCASSPSGEAFFGQGTRLTVV.